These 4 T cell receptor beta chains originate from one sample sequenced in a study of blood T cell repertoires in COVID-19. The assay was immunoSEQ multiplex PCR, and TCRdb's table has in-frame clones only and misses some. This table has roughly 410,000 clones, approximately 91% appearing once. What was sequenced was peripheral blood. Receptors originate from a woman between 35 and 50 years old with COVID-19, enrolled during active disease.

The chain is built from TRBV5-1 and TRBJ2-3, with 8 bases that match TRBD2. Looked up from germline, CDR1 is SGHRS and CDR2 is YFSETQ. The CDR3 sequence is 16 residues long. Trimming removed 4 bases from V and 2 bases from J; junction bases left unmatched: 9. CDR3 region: CASSLFRAGDTDTQYF. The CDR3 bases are TGCGCCAGCAGCCTCTTTAGAGCGGGGGACACAGATACGCAGTATTTT.

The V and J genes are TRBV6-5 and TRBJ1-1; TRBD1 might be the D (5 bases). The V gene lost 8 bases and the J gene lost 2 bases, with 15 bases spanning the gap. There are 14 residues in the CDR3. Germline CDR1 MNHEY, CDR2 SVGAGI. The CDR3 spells CASARRTQNTEAFF. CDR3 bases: TGTGCCAGCGCTCGCAGGACACAAAACACTGAAGCTTTCTTT.

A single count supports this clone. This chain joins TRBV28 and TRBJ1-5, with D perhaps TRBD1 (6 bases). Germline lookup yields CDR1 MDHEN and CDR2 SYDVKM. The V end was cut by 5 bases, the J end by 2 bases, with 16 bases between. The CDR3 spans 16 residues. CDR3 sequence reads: CASSRGGRGGNQPQHF. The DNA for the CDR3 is TGTGCCAGCAGTAGGGGGGGCCGAGGGGGCAATCAGCCCCAGCATTTT.

The CDR3 protein is CASSNTGWDEQYF. The CDR3 DNA is TGTGCCAGCAGTAACACAGGGTGGGACGAGCAGTACTTC. The chain combines TRBV28 with TRBJ2-7; D is possibly TRBD1 (6 bases). CDR1 and CDR2 from the germline V gene are MDHEN and SYDVKM. The CDR3 length is 13 residues. V lost 5 bases and J 5 bases, leaving 13 bases between the germline ends. The full variable domain, its missing parts supplied by reference TRBV28 and TRBJ2-7, is DVKVTQSSRYLVKRTGEKVFLECVQDMDHENMFWYRQDPGLGLRLIYFSYDVKMKEKGDIPEGYSVSREKKERFSLILESASTNQTSMYLCASSNTGWDEQYFGPGTRLTVT.